Listed below are T cell receptor beta chains from one sample, sequenced in a study of T-cell reconstitution after alpha-beta-depleted transplantation in children. MiXCR, run by TCRdb on the PCR reads, gives a single entry per CDR3 protein. This table holds 700,000 to 850,000 distinct CDR3 sequences, 16% found once. The sample in question was PBMCs, mostly from graft donor cells, obtained 360 days after TCRalphabeta/CD19-depleted stem cell transplant. These TCRs come from a male patient under 18 who had a stem cell transplant for acute lymphoblastic leukemia, so the T cells may come from the graft donor. Both conserved end residues are part of each CDR3. The order of the fields is V gene, D gene, J gene, clone size, CDR3 DNA, CDR3 protein. The D gene is left open where the match is weak. Only some rows state a clone size, as once, few, many or a class for expanded clones.

TRBV5-1,.,TRBJ2-4,.,TGCGCCAGCAGCCCAGGACCGCTACTAGCCTCGGAAAACATTCAGTACTTC,CASSPGPLLASENIQYF
TRBV10-3,.,TRBJ2-1,many,TGTGCCATCAGGGACGACAGTCACAATGAGCAGTTCTTC,CAIRDDSHNEQFF
TRBV19,TRBD2,TRBJ2-6,.,TGTGCCAGCGCGGGAGGTCTCACCTCTGGGGCCAACGTCCTGACTTTC,CASAGGLTSGANVLTF
TRBV12-3/TRBV12-4,.,TRBJ2-1,.,TGTACCTTCAGTGGTTGGCAGGGTCGTACCTATAGCTCCTACAATGAGCAGTTCTTC,CTFSGWQGRTYSSYNEQFF
TRBV24-1,.,TRBJ2-7,few,TGTGCCACCAGAAGACGGATCTACGAGCAGTACTTC,CATRRRIYEQYF
TRBV11-1,TRBD1,TRBJ2-7,.,TGTGCCAGCAGCTTACCAAGGACAGGAGGCACACGATCCTACGAGCAGTACTTC,CASSLPRTGGTRSYEQYF
TRBV7-6,.,TRBJ2-3,.,TGTGCCAGCAGCCTTCTACAAGATACGCAGTATTTT,CASSLLQDTQYF
TRBV3-1,.,TRBJ2-4,few,TGTGCCAGCAGCCAAGGAACTCGGTCGGGAAACATTCAGTACTTC,CASSQGTRSGNIQYF
TRBV6-2/TRBV6-3,TRBD2,TRBJ2-3,many,TGTGCCAGCAGTTACTCGATTAATTCTTTCCCTAGCGGGGAGATGGTTGCAGATACGCAGTATTTT,CASSYSINSFPSGEMVADTQYF
TRBV7-9,TRBD1,TRBJ1-4,.,TGTGCCAGCAGCCCCGGGACAGGCCAGGGACTGTTTTTT,CASSPGTGQGLFF
TRBV6-1,TRBD1,TRBJ2-3,few,TGTGCCAGCAGTCCATTCACGGGACAGGGCAACGGAGATACGCAGTATTTT,CASSPFTGQGNGDTQYF
TRBV10-2,TRBD2,TRBJ2-1,.,TGCGCCAGCAAGCCCCCAACTAGCGGGAACTACAATGAGCAGTTCTTC,CASKPPTSGNYNEQFF
TRBV11-2,.,TRBJ1-1,few,TGTGCCAGCAGCTTAGAGGGGGCAAGGGTGAACACTGAAGCTTTCTTT,CASSLEGARVNTEAFF
TRBV12-3/TRBV12-4,.,TRBJ2-2,few,TGTGCCAGCAGACCGGGACCGAGGACCGGGGAGCTGTTTTTT,CASRPGPRTGELFF
TRBV20-1,.,TRBJ2-7,few,TGCAGTGCTCCCCGGTCGGGGACAATAGCGGACAGATACGAGCAGTACTTC,CSAPRSGTIADRYEQYF
TRBV5-1,TRBD1,TRBJ2-7,.,TGCGCCAGCAGCTCCGGCCTACAGGGGATTAACTACGAGCAGTACTTC,CASSSGLQGINYEQYF
TRBV6-1,TRBD1,TRBJ2-1,.,TGTGCCAGCAGTGGGACAGGTAGCTCCTACAATGAGCAGTTCTTC,CASSGTGSSYNEQFF
TRBV5-1,TRBD2,TRBJ2-1,many,TGTGCCAGCAGCTTAAGGCTAGCGGGCTACAATGAGCAGTTCTTC,CASSLRLAGYNEQFF
TRBV29-1,.,TRBJ2-2,many,TGCAGCGTTGAAGATCGGGGGAGAAACACCGGGGAGCTGTTTTTT,CSVEDRGRNTGELFF
TRBV7-6,.,TRBJ2-2,.,TGTGCCAGCAGCTTAGCGGGGACCGGAGAGAACACCGGGGAGCTGTTTTTT,CASSLAGTGENTGELFF
TRBV11-3,TRBD2,TRBJ2-7,.,TGTGCCAGCAGCACCGGGACTAGGGATTACGAGCAGTACTTC,CASSTGTRDYEQYF
TRBV6-5,TRBD2,TRBJ2-7,.,TGTGCCAGCAGTTACTCGGTACTAGCGATAGACGAGCAGTACTTC,CASSYSVLAIDEQYF
TRBV5-4,TRBD2,TRBJ2-7,.,TGTGCCAGCAGCTTGGTAGACCTAGCGGGAGGAGGCGAGCAGTACTTC,CASSLVDLAGGGEQYF
TRBV5-1,TRBD1,TRBJ2-7,.,TGCGCCAGCAGCTTGTGGGACAGGGTGCCCTACGAGCAGTACTTC,CASSLWDRVPYEQYF
TRBV10-3,TRBD2,TRBJ2-7,many,TGTGCCATCCGGACTAGCGGGAGCTTCGACGAGCAGTACTTC,CAIRTSGSFDEQYF
TRBV15,.,TRBJ1-5,.,TGTGCCACCAGCAGGTGGGGGAGGAGAAGCAATCAGCCCCAGCATTTT,CATSRWGRRSNQPQHF
TRBV6-5,TRBD1,TRBJ1-2,.,TGTGCCAGCAGTTACGGACAGGGAGACCGCTACACCTTC,CASSYGQGDRYTF